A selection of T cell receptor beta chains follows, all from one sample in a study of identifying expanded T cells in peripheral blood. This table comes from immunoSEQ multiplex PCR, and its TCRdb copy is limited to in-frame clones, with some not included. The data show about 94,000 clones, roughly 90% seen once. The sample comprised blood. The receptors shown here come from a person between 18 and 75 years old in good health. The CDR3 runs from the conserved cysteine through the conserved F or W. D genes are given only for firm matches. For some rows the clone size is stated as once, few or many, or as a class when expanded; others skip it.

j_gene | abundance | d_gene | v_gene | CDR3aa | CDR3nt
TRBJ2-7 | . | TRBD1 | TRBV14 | CASSRDRTPLPSYEQYF | TGTGCCAGTTCCCGGGACAGGACACCGCTCCCTTCCTACGAGCAGTACTTC
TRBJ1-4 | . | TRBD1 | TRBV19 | CATRTGQLNEKLFF | TGTGCCACTCGGACAGGACAGCTTAATGAAAAACTGTTTTTT
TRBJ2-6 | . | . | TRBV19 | CASTGRSTGANVLTF | TGTGCCAGTACAGGGAGAAGTACTGGGGCCAACGTCCTGACTTTC
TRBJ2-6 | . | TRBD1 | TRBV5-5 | CASSLLGQGLSGANVLTF | TGTGCCAGCAGCCTACTTGGACAGGGGCTCTCTGGGGCCAACGTCCTGACTTTC
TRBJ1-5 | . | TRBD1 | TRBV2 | CASTRTGINQPQHF | TGTGCCAGCACCCGGACAGGCATCAATCAGCCCCAGCATTTT
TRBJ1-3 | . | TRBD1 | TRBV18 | CASSPGQGGGRGNTIYF | TGTGCCAGCTCACCTGGACAGGGTGGAGGTCGTGGAAACACCATATATTTT
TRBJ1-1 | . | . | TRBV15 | CATSRALNTEAFF | TGTGCCACCAGCAGAGCCCTTAACACTGAAGCTTTCTTT
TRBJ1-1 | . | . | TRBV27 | CASRRGGRAFF | TGTGCCAGCAGGCGGGGGGGGAGAGCTTTCTTT
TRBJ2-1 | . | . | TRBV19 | CASTYALGVQAHNEQFF | TGTGCCAGTACCTACGCGCTTGGAGTACAAGCCCACAATGAGCAGTTCTTC
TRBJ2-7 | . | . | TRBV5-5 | CASSLLSGSSYEQYF | TGTGCCAGCAGCTTGTTGTCGGGGAGCTCCTACGAGCAGTACTTC
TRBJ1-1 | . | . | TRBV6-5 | CASIKPGTTAAFF | TGTGCCAGCATTAAACCCGGGACTACGGCAGCTTTCTTT
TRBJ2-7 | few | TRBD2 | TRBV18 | CASSPEGAGGLYEQYF | TGTGCCAGCTCACCAGAGGGGGCGGGAGGGCTCTACGAGCAGTACTTC
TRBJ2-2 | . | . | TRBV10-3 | CAISPSGAGRTGELFF | TGTGCCATCAGCCCGTCAGGAGCGGGTAGGACCGGGGAGCTGTTTTTT
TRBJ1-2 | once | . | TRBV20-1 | CSARDLGGYTF | TGCAGTGCTAGAGATCTTGGTGGCTACACCTTC
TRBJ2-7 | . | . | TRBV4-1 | CASSQEGADLYEQYF | TGCGCCAGCAGCCAAGAAGGGGCCGACCTTTACGAGCAGTACTTC
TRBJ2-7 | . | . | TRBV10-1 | CASSERDNEQYF | TGCGCCAGCAGTGAGCGGGACAACGAGCAGTACTTC
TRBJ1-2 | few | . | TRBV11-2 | CASRNNRVPNYGYTF | TGTGCCAGCAGAAATAACAGGGTCCCTAACTATGGCTACACCTTC
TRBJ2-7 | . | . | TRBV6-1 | CASSSGGLEQYF | TGTGCCAGCAGCTCCGGCGGCCTGGAGCAGTACTTC
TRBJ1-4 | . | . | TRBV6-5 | CASSYGTPNEKLFF | TGTGCCAGCAGTTACGGGACACCTAATGAAAAACTGTTTTTT
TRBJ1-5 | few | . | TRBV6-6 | CASSYSTGYQPQHF | TGTGCCAGCAGTTACTCGACGGGGTATCAGCCCCAGCATTTT
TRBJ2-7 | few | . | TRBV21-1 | CASNRGPYEQYF | TGTGCCAGCAACAGGGGGCCCTACGAGCAGTACTTC
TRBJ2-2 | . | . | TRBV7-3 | CAIRVANTGELFF | TGTGCCATCAGGGTGGCCAACACCGGGGAGCTGTTTTTT
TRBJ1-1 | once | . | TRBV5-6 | CASSYGRGSEAFF | TGTGCCAGCAGCTACGGTAGGGGTTCTGAAGCTTTCTTT
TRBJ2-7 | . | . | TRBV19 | CATRNQGYEQYF | TGTGCCACACGAAACCAGGGCTACGAGCAGTACTTC
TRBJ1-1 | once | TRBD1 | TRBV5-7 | CASSPLRGQGDSEAFF | TGTGCCAGCAGCCCGTTAAGGGGACAGGGGGACTCTGAAGCTTTCTTT
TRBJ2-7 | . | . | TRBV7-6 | CASSSGRPRTYEQYF | TGTGCCAGCAGCTCCGGGCGGCCGAGAACCTACGAGCAGTACTTC
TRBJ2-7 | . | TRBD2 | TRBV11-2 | CASSLVIFGGEQYF | TGTGCCAGCAGCTTAGTCATTTTCGGGGGGGAGCAGTACTTC
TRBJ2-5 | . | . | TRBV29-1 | CSARPGQETQYF | TGCAGCGCCAGGCCAGGGCAAGAGACCCAGTACTTC
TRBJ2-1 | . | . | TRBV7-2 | CASSLGTGVSNEQFF | TGTGCCAGCAGCTTAGGGACGGGAGTGTCGAATGAGCAGTTCTTC
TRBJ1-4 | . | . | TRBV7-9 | CASSVRRDVNEKLFF | TGTGCCAGCAGCGTCCGACGGGACGTTAATGAAAAACTGTTTTTT
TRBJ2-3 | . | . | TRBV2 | CASSPRAWTVRASTDTQYF | TGTGCCAGCAGTCCAAGGGCGTGGACAGTAAGAGCCTCCACAGATACGCAGTATTTT
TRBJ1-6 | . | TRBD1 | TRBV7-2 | CASSLGTGQYNSPLHF | TGTGCCAGCAGCTTAGGGACAGGACAATATAATTCACCCCTCCACTTT
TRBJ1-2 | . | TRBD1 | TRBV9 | CASSGTGGAYGYTF | TGTGCCAGCAGCGGGACAGGGGGCGCGTATGGCTACACCTTC
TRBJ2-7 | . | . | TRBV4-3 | CASSQDRAGEQYF | TGCGCCAGCAGCCAAGACAGGGCTGGCGAGCAGTACTTC
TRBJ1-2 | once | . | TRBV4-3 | CASSQGTGEGYGYTF | TGCGCCAGCAGCCAAGGTACCGGAGAAGGCTATGGCTACACCTTC
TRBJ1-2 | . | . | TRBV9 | CASSVGQGFDYGYTF | TGTGCCAGCAGCGTAGGGCAGGGTTTCGACTATGGCTACACCTTC